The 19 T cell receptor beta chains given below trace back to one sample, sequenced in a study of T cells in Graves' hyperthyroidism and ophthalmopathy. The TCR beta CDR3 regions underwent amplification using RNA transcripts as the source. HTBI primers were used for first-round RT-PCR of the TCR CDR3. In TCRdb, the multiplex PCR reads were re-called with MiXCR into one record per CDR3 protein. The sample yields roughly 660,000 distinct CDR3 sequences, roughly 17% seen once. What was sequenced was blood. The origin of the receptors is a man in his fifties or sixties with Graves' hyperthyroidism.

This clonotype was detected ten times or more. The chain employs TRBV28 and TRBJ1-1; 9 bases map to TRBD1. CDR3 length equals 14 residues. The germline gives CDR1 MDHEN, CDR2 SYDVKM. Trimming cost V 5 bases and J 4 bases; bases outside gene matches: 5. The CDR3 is CASSIGQGTTEAFF. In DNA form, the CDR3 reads TGTGCCAGCAGTATAGGACAGGGGACCACTGAAGCTTTCTTT.

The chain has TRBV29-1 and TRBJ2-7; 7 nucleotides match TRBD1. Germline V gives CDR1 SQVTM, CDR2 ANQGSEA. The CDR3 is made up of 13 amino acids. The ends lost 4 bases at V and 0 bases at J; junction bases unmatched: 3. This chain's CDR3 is CSVAGGSSYEQYF. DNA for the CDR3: TGCAGCGTTGCAGGGGGAAGCTCCTACGAGCAGTACTTC.

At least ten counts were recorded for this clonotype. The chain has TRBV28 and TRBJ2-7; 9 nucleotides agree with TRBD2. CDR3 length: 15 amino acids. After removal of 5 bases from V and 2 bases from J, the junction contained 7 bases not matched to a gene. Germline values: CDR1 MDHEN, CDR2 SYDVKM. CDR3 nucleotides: TGTGCCAGCAGTCTCCCTAGCGGGATTCCCTACGAGCAGTACTTC. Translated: CASSLPSGIPYEQYF.

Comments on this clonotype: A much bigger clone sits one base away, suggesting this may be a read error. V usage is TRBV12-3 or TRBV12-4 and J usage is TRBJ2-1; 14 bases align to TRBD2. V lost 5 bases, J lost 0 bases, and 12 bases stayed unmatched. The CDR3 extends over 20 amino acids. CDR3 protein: CASSPPGTSGRPSSYNEQFF. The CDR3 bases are TGTGCCAGCAGTCCCCCCGGGACTAGCGGGAGACCCAGCTCCTACAATGAGCAGTTCTTC.

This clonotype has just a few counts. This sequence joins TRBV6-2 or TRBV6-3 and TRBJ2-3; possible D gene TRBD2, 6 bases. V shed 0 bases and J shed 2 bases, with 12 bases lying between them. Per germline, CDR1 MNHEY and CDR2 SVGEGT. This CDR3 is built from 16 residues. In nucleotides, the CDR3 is TGTGCCAGCAGTTACTCGAGGGACTCCCCCACAGATACGCAGTATTTT. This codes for CASSYSRDSPTDTQYF.

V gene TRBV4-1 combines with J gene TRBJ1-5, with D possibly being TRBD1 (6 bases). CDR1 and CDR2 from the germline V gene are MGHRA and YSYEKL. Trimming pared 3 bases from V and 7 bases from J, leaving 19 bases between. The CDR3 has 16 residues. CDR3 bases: TGCGCCAGCAGCCAGTTACAGGGAATCGCAGGCCAGCCCCAGCATTTT. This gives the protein CASSQLQGIAGQPQHF.

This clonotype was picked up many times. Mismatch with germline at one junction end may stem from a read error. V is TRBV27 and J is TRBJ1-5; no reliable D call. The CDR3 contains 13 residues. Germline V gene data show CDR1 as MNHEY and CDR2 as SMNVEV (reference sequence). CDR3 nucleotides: TGTGCCAGCGGTTTTTACAGCAATCAGCCCCAGCATTTT. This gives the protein CASGFYSNQPQHF.

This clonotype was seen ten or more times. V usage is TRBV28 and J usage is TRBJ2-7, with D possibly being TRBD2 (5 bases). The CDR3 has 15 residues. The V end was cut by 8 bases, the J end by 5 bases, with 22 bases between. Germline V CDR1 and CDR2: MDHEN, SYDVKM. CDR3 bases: TGTGCCAGCGTCCCCCCCCGCGGGCGTTGGGACGAGCAGTACTTC. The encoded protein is CASVPPRGRWDEQYF.

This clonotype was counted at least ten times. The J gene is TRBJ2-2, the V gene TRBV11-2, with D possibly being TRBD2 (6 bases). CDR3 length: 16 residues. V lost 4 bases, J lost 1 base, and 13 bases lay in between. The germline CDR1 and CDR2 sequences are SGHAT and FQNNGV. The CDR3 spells CASSSGPAGNTGELFF. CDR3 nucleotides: TGTGCCAGCAGCTCGGGCCCAGCGGGGAACACCGGGGAGCTGTTTTTT.

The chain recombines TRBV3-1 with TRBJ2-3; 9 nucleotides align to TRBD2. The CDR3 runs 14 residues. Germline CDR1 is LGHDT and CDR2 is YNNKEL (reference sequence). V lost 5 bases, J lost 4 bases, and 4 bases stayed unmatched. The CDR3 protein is CASSLTSGADTQYF. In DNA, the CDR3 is TGTGCCAGCAGCTTGACTAGCGGAGCAGATACGCAGTATTTT.

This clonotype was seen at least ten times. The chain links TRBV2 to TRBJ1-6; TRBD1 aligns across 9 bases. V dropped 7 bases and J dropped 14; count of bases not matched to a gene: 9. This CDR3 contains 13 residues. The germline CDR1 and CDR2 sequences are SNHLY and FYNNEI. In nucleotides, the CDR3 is TGTGCCAGCAACCCCGGGACAGGGTCGGCCCTCCACTTT. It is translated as CASNPGTGSALHF.

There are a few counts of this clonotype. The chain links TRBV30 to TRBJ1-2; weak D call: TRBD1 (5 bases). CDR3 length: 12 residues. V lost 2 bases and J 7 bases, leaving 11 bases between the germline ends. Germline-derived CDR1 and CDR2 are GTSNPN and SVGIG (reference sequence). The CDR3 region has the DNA TGTGCCTGGAGTCGAGGGGAGAGTGGCTACACCTTC. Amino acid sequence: CAWSRGESGYTF.

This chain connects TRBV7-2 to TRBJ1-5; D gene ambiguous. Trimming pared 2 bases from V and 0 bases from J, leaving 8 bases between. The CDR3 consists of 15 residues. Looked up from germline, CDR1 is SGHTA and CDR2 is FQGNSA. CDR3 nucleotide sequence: TGTGCCAGCAGCTTATCAGTGCTTAGCAATCAGCCCCAGCATTTT. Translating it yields CASSLSVLSNQPQHF.

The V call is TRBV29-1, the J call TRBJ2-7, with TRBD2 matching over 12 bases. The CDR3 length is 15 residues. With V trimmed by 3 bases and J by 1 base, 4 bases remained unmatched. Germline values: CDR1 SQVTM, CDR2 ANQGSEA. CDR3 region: CSVDLGTSGSYEQYF. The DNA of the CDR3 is TGCAGCGTTGACCTTGGGACTAGCGGGTCCTACGAGCAGTACTTC.

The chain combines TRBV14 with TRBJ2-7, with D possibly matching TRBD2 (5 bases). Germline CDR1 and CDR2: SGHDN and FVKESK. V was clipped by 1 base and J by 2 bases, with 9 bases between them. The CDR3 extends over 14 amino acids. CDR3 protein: CASSQGIATYEQYF. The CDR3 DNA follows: TGTGCCAGCAGCCAAGGGATAGCGACCTACGAGCAGTACTTC. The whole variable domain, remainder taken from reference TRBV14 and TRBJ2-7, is EAGVTQFPSHSVIEKGQTVTLRCDPISGHDNLYWYRRVMGKEIKFLLHFVKESKQDESGMPNNRFLAERTGGTYSTLKVQPAELEDSGVYFCASSQGIATYEQYFGPGTRLTVT.

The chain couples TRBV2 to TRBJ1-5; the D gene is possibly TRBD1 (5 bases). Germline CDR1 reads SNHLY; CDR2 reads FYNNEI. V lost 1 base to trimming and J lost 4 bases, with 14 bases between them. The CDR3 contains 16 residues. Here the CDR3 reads CASSEGGAEGNQPQHF. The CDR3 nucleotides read TGTGCCAGCAGTGAAGGTGGAGCTGAGGGGAATCAGCCCCAGCATTTT.

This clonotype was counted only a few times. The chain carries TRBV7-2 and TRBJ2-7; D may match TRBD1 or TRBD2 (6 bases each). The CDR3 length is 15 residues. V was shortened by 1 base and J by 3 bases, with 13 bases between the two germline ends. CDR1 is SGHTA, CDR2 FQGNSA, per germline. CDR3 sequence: CASSLEAGDFYEQYF. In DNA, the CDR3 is TGTGCCAGCAGCTTAGAGGCAGGGGACTTCTACGAGCAGTACTTC.

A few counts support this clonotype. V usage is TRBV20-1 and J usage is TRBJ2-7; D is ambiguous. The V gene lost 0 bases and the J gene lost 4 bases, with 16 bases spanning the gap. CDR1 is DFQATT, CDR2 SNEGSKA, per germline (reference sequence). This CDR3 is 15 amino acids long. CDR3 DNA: TGCAGTGCTAGAGATCGAGGCCCGCCCAATTACGAGCAGTACTTC. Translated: CSARDRGPPNYEQYF.

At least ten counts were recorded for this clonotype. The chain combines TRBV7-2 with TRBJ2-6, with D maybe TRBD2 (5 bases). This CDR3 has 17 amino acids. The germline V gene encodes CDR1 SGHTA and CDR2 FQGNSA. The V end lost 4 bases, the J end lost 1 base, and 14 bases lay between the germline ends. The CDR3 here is CASSYPERGSGANVLTF. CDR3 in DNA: TGTGCCAGCAGCTACCCCGAACGGGGATCTGGGGCCAACGTCCTGACTTTC.